This T cell receptor (beta chain) was identified in a study of T cells in Graves' hyperthyroidism and ophthalmopathy. Study results and caveats: Most thyroid clonotypes expanded above 0.001 were also detected in blood.

TCR beta CDR3 regions were amplified from RNA. Using the HTBI primer set, a first-round RT-PCR was run on the TCR CDR3. TCRdb reanalysed the multiplex PCR reads using MiXCR and keeps one entry per CDR3 protein. The sample shows under 350,000 distinct CDR3 sequences, roughly 23% of them seen only once. Trimming cost V 5 bases and J 4 bases; bases outside gene matches: 5. The CDR3 has 15 residues. Germline V gene data show CDR1 as MNHEY and CDR2 as SVGEGT. On this clonotype itself: The antigen is unknown. This may be a read error, as it is one base from a much larger clone.

Hyperthyroidism of Graves' type that showed no ophthalmopathy progression within 18 months was stable. Sequenced input: blood. The clonotype was recovered from a woman in her forties or fifties with Graves' hyperthyroidism. The V gene is TRBV6-2 or TRBV6-3, the J gene TRBJ2-7; TRBD2 agrees at 13 bases. CDR3 in amino acids: CASSGPGLAGYEQYF. Written as DNA, the CDR3 is TGTGCCAGCAGTGGTCCGGGACTAGCGGGATACGAGCAGTACTTC.